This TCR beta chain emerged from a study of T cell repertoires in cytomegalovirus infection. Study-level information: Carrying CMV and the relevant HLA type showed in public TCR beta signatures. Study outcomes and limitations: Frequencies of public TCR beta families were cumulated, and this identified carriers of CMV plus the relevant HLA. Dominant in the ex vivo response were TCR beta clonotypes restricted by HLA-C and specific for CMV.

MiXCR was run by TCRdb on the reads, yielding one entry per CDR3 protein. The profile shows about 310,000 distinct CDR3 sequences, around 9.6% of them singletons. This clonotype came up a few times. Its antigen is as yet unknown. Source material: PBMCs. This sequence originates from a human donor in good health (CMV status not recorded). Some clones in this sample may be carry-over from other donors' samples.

The CDR3 DNA follows: TGTGCCAGCTCAGTACGGACGGATTACACTGAAGCTTTCTTT. Translated, it gives CASSVRTDYTEAFF. The genes are TRBV18 and TRBJ1-1; D is undetermined. Germline CDR1 KGHSH, CDR2 LQKENI. The CDR3 is 14 residues long. The V end was cut by 5 bases, the J end by 3 bases, with 13 bases between.